The 25 T cell receptor beta chains in this list originate from one sample, sequenced in a study of blood T cell repertoires in COVID-19. TCRdb's table, derived via immunoSEQ multiplex PCR, lists solely in-frame clones and lacks some. The sample has fewer than 200,000 clones, about 85% seen once; the top ten hold approximately 8.9%. Sequencing used peripheral blood. The receptors derive from a woman aged 55-69 years with acute or convalescent COVID-19.

This chain connects TRBV15 to TRBJ1-2; 7 positions match TRBD1. The trim removed 7 bases at V and 3 bases at J, leaving 8 bases unmatched. CDR1 and CDR2 from the germline V gene are LNHNV and YYDKDF (reference sequence). The CDR3 sequence is 14 residues long. The CDR3 sequence is CATNDFQGDYGYTF. The CDR3 DNA sequence: TGTGCCACCAACGACTTCCAGGGGGACTATGGCTACACCTTC.

The rearrangement joins TRBV12-3 or TRBV12-4 to TRBJ2-1; 7 bases align to TRBD1. The CDR3 spans 12 residues. Trimming at V came to 4 bases and at J to 14 bases, leaving 8 bases not matched to a gene. CDR3 sequence: CASSSSGGREFF. The CDR3 DNA follows: TGTGCCAGCAGTTCGTCAGGGGGAAGGGAGTTCTTC.

The chain has TRBV4-1 and TRBJ2-5, with 8 bases fitting TRBD1. The CDR3 is 15 amino acids. V was clipped by 2 bases and J by 5 bases; unmatched bases: 7. The germline V gene encodes CDR1 MGHRA and CDR2 YSYEKL. The CDR3 sequence is CASSQQTGDAETQYF. The CDR3 DNA reads TGCGCCAGCAGCCAACAGACAGGGGATGCGGAGACCCAGTACTTC.

The chain carries TRBV6-5 and TRBJ2-1, with TRBD1 identical over 8 bases. Looked up from germline, CDR1 is MNHEY and CDR2 is SVGAGI. The V segment lost 2 bases and the J segment 8 bases; nucleotides outside the gene matches: 8. The length of the CDR3 is 15 residues. Here the CDR3 DNA reads TGTGCCAGCAGTTACCAACCAGGGGGCATCGATGAGCAGTTCTTC. This encodes CASSYQPGGIDEQFF.

This chain links TRBV11-3 with TRBJ2-2; D remains ambiguous. Trimming took off 2 bases at V and 5 bases at J, with 15 bases between the two ends. Germline values: CDR1 SGHNT, CDR2 YENEEA. The CDR3 runs 16 residues. CDR3 region: CASSLMSSTQTGELFF. The DNA for the CDR3 is TGTGCCAGCAGCTTAATGAGTAGCACCCAAACCGGGGAGCTGTTTTTT.

This clone was found a few times. The CDR3 nucleotides read TGCAGTGCTAGTGGGACAGGGGTATATGGCTACACCTTC. Protein sequence: CSASGTGVYGYTF. This chain connects TRBV20-1 to TRBJ1-2; 10 bases align to TRBD1. The CDR3 is 13 amino acids. Germline CDR1 and CDR2: DFQATT and SNEGSKA (reference sequence). Losses at the gene ends were 3 bases for V and 5 bases for J; bases not matched to a gene: 3.

The chain combines TRBV3-1 (or the pseudogene TRBV3-2) with TRBJ2-7; perhaps TRBD1 as D (5 bases). The germline V gene has CDR1 LGHDT and CDR2 YNNKEL (reference sequence). V was cut by 2 bases and J by 6 bases, with 11 bases left in between. This CDR3 region has 13 residues. CDR3 residues: CASSQWIGAEQYF. The CDR3 coding sequence is TGTGCCAGCAGCCAATGGATAGGGGCCGAGCAGTACTTC.

Of note for this clone: In the same sample, other DNA sequences code for this CDR3. The chain recombines TRBV7-9 with TRBJ1-1, with D hard to call. Trimming took off 0 bases at V and 1 base at J, with 6 bases between the two ends. CDR1 is SEHNR, CDR2 FQNEAQ, per germline (reference sequence). The CDR3 has 14 amino acids. CDR3 sequence: CASSLARGNTEAFF. CDR3 coding DNA: TGTGCCAGCAGCTTAGCCAGAGGGAACACTGAAGCTTTCTTT.

The chain uses TRBV19 and TRBJ2-7; maybe TRBD2 (6 bases). CDR3 size: 14 residues. Germline lookup yields CDR1 LNHDA and CDR2 SQIVND (reference sequence). Trimming cost V 6 bases and J 1 base, with 13 bases left between them. CDR3 in amino acids: CASRAGSPSYEQYF. The CDR3 nucleotides read TGTGCCAGTAGGGCGGGGTCCCCTTCCTACGAGCAGTACTTC.

The genes are TRBV7-9 and TRBJ2-2, with no clear D. CDR1 SEHNR and CDR2 FQNEAQ come from the germline V gene (reference sequence). Trimming pared 6 bases from V and 5 bases from J, leaving 7 bases between. CDR3 size: 12 residues. The CDR3 protein is CASSFPTGELFF. For the CDR3, the DNA is TGTGCCAGCAGTTTCCCGACCGGGGAGCTGTTTTTT.

The chain carries TRBV3-1 (or the pseudogene TRBV3-2) and TRBJ1-3, with D perhaps matching TRBD1 (5 bases). CDR1 LGHDT and CDR2 YNNKEL come from the germline V gene (reference sequence). The CDR3 spans 15 residues. Between the trimmed V and J ends, which lost 0 bases and 0 bases, there was a span of 6 bases. In DNA form, the CDR3 reads TGTGCCAGCAGCCAAGATACAGGCTCTGGAAACACCATATATTTT. Encoded protein: CASSQDTGSGNTIYF.

The gene calls are TRBV28 and TRBJ1-1, with D possibly being TRBD1 (6 bases). The CDR3 is 14 residues long. Germline V gene sequence: CDR1 MDHEN, CDR2 SYDVKM. V was cut by 5 bases and J by 0 bases, with 10 bases left in between. This CDR3 reads CASSPGALNTEAFF. Written as DNA, the CDR3 is TGTGCCAGCAGTCCAGGGGCTTTGAACACTGAAGCTTTCTTT.

The chain couples TRBV28 to TRBJ2-7; D is possibly TRBD1 (5 bases). The CDR3 runs 14 residues. Trimming removed 5 bases at V and 2 bases at J, with 13 bases between. Looked up from germline, CDR1 is MDHEN and CDR2 is SYDVKM. The DNA for the CDR3 is TGTGCCAGCAGTCGTCCGGCACAGGCCTACGAGCAGTACTTC. It encodes CASSRPAQAYEQYF.

The chain recombines TRBV9 with TRBJ2-3; 9 positions agree with TRBD2. CDR3 length equals 15 residues. Per the germline V gene, CDR1 is SGDLS and CDR2 is YYNGEE. V gave up 3 bases and J gave up 3 bases; unmatched junction bases: 5. The CDR3 DNA is TGTGCCAGCAGCGGGGGGAGCGGGAGGACAGATACGCAGTATTTT. This sequence encodes CASSGGSGRTDTQYF.

The genes are TRBV7-8 and TRBJ1-5; no clear D. The CDR3 runs to 15 residues. V lost 3 bases to trimming and J lost 2 bases, with 11 bases between them. The germline V gene encodes CDR1 SGHVS and CDR2 FQNEAQ. The CDR3, as DNA: TGTGCCAGCAGCTTGAGCGGGCCGGGCAATCAGCCCCAGCATTTT. It is translated as CASSLSGPGNQPQHF.

The chain recombines TRBV5-1 with TRBJ2-2; D is perhaps TRBD2 (5 bases). Deletions cut 4 bases from V and 1 base from J, with 17 bases between. Germline-derived CDR1 and CDR2 are SGHRS and YFSETQ. CDR3 length: 17 amino acids. The CDR3 nucleotides are TGCGCCAGCAGCCCGCTTCGAAGCGGAGGGAACACCGGGGAGCTGTTTTTT. Protein sequence: CASSPLRSGGNTGELFF.

V usage is TRBV11-2 and J usage is TRBJ2-7, with D perhaps TRBD1 (6 bases). The CDR3 covers 11 residues. Trimming removed 7 bases from V and 6 bases from J, with 10 bases in between. Germline lookup yields CDR1 SGHAT and CDR2 FQNNGV. Here the CDR3 reads CASTPGAEQYF. The CDR3 DNA sequence: TGTGCCAGCACCCCAGGGGCCGAGCAGTACTTC.

This chain connects TRBV11-3 to TRBJ2-1; D might be TRBD2 (5 bases). CDR1 is SGHNT and CDR2 is YENEEA in the germline V gene. The CDR3 is made up of 13 amino acids. The germline V and J ends were trimmed by 5 bases and 8 bases, with 13 bases remaining between them. CDR3 amino acids: CASSLNAGDEQFF. The CDR3 nucleotides are TGTGCCAGCAGCCTAAACGCGGGTGATGAGCAGTTCTTC.

The chain employs TRBV2 and TRBJ1-5; TRBD1 agrees at 8 bases. Per the germline V gene, CDR1 is SNHLY and CDR2 is FYNNEI. The trim removed 2 bases at V and 6 bases at J, leaving 3 bases unmatched. The CDR3 extends over 14 amino acids. The CDR3 DNA sequence: TGTGCCAGCAGTGAACAGGGGGCGGGTCAGCCCCAGCATTTT. Its protein is CASSEQGAGQPQHF.

The rearrangement links TRBV7-2 to TRBJ1-4, with TRBD1 matching 8 bases. The CDR3 has 15 amino acids. V shed 3 bases and J 8 bases; nucleotides not matched to a gene: 8. CDR1 is SGHTA and CDR2 is FQGNSA in the germline V gene. The CDR3 is CASSFDRGRGEKLFF. For the CDR3, the DNA is TGTGCCAGCAGCTTTGACAGGGGACGGGGCGAAAAACTGTTTTTT.

The chain links TRBV30 to TRBJ1-4; the D is unclear. The CDR3 loop spans 14 amino acids. Trimming pared 3 bases from V and 8 bases from J, leaving 16 bases between. Germline CDR1 is GTSNPN and CDR2 is SVGIG (reference sequence). The CDR3 DNA sequence: TGTGCCTGGAGCGGGTCGAGGGCACGGGAAAAACTGTTTTTT. This translates into CAWSGSRAREKLFF.

J is TRBJ2-7 and V is TRBV6-5, with 13 bases matching TRBD2. This CDR3 comprises 14 residues. Germline CDR1 and CDR2: MNHEY and SVGAGI. Trimming cost V 7 bases and J 6 bases; bases outside gene matches: 6. This CDR3 is CASTGLAGVTEQYF. The CDR3 DNA sequence: TGTGCCAGCACCGGACTAGCGGGAGTAACCGAGCAGTACTTC.

This clone appeared a few times. This chain uses TRBV4-1 with TRBJ1-1; D ambiguous. The CDR3 is 13 residues long. CDR1 is MGHRA and CDR2 is YSYEKL in the germline V gene. The ends were cut back, 1 base at V and 10 bases at J, with 13 bases in the middle. The CDR3, as DNA: TGCGCCAGCAGCCAAGGGGCTCAGGTTGGAGCTTTCTTT. It encodes CASSQGAQVGAFF.

This clone was seen just once. This chain uses TRBV19 with TRBJ1-1; maybe TRBD1 (6 bases). In germline, CDR1 is LNHDA, CDR2 SQIVND (reference sequence). V shed 5 bases and J shed 6 bases, with 16 bases lying between them. This CDR3 is 14 amino acids long. Here the CDR3 DNA reads TGTGCCAGTAGTTCCTACCAGGGGAATCCTGAAGCTTTCTTT. Translating gives CASSSYQGNPEAFF.

This chain links TRBV9 with TRBJ1-3; D is ambiguous. With 1 base removed from V and 4 bases from J, the gap between germline ends came to 9 bases. This CDR3 region has 14 residues. CDR1 is SGDLS and CDR2 is YYNGEE in the germline V gene. CDR3 in DNA: TGTGCCAGCAGCGTAACGGGGATGGGAAACACCATATATTTT. Protein sequence: CASSVTGMGNTIYF.